This paragraph covers one TCR beta chain sequence. This sample is part of a study of T cells of healthy individuals. The CDR3 extends over 14 amino acids. V lost 5 bases, J lost 6 bases, and 6 bases stayed unmatched. Each CDR3 protein is one row after TCRdb ran MiXCR on the 5' RACE reads. Here the sample spans tens of thousands of distinct CDR3 sequences, over 12% being singletons. This TCR derives from a human donor in good health. The gene calls are TRBV12-3 or TRBV12-4 and TRBJ2-2, with 7 bases matching TRBD1. The CDR3 coding sequence is TGTGCCAGCAGTCCAAGACAGGGCTCCGGGGAGCTGTTTTTT. Encoded protein: CASSPRQGSGELFF.